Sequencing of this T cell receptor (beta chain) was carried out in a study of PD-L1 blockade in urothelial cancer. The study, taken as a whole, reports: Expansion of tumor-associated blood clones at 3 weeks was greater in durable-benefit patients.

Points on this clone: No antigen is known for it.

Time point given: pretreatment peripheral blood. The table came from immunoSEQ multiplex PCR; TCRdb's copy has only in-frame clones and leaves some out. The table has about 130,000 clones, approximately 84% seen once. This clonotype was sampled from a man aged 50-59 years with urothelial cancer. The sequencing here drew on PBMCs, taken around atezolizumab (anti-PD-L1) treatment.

The CDR3 is CASSGVAGAAQTQYF. The DNA for the CDR3 is TGTGCCAGCAGCGGGGTAGCGGGAGCCGCGCAGACCCAGTACTTC. This chain links TRBV7-9 with TRBJ2-5; 9 bases agree with TRBD2. This CDR3 spans 15 amino acids. Germline loops: CDR1 SEHNR, CDR2 FQNEAQ (reference sequence). J gave up 6 bases and V 5 bases, and 10 bases lay outside the gene matches.